This paragraph covers one TCR beta chain sequence. The data stem from a study of blood T cell repertoires in COVID-19. Generated by immunoSEQ multiplex PCR, the TCRdb table keeps only in-frame clones and is missing some. The sample has about 170,000 clones, around 84% seen once. V was clipped by 4 bases and J by 4 bases; unmatched bases: 3. CDR3 length equals 16 residues. In germline, CDR1 is LGHNA, CDR2 YSLEER. V is TRBV4-3 and J is TRBJ2-5, with 16 nucleotides matching TRBD2. This receptor was taken from a woman older than 75 with COVID-19, enrolled during active disease. Source material: peripheral blood. The DNA of the CDR3 is TGCGCCAGCAGCCCAGGGACTAGCGGGAGGGGAGAGACCCAGTACTTC. It codes for CASSPGTSGRGETQYF.